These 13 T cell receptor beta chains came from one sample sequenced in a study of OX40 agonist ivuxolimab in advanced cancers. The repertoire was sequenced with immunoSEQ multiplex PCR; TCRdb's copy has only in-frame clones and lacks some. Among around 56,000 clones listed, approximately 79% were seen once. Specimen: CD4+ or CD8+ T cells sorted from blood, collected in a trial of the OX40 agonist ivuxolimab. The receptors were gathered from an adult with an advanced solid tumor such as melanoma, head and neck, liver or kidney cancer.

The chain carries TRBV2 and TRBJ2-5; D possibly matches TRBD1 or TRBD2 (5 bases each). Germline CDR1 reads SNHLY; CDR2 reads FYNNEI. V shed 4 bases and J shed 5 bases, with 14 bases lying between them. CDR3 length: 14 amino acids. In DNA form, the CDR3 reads TGTGCCAGCAGTGGGGGTAGCGAGGGGGAGACCCAGTACTTC. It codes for CASSGGSEGETQYF.

DNA of the CDR3: TGTGCCAGCAGCCCTCTTCGCGGGAGTATGAATGAGCAGTTCTTC. Its protein product is CASSPLRGSMNEQFF. V usage is TRBV6-6 and J usage is TRBJ2-1, with TRBD2 matching 7 bases. The J segment lost 7 bases and the V segment lost 6 bases, leaving 12 bases of the junction unmatched. Germline V lookup: CDR1 MNHNY, CDR2 SVGAGI (reference sequence). This CDR3 comprises 15 residues.

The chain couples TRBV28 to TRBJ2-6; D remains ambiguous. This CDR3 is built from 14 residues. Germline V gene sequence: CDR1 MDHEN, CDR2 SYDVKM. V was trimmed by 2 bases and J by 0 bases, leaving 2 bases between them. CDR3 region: CASSLSSGANVLTF. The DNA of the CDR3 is TGTGCCAGCAGTTTAAGCTCTGGGGCCAACGTCCTGACTTTC. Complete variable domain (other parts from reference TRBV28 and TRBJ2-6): DVKVTQSSRYLVKRTGEKVFLECVQDMDHENMFWYRQDPGLGLRLIYFSYDVKMKEKGDIPEGYSVSREKKERFSLILESASTNQTSMYLCASSLSSGANVLTFGAGSRLTVL.

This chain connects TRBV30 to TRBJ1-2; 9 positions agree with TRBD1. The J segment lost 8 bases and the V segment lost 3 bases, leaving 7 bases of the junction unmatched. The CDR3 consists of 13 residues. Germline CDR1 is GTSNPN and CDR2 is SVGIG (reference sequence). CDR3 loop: CAWSADRGSGYTF. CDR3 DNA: TGTGCCTGGAGCGCGGACAGGGGATCAGGCTACACCTTC.

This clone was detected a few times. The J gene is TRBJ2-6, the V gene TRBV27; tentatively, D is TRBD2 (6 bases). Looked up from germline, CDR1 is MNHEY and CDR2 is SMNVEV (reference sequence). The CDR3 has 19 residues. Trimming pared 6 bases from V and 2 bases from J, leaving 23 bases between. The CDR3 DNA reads TGTGCCAGCAGCCGAGGAGGGATGAGGGAGCTAGCTGGGGCCAACGTCCTGACTTTC. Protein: CASSRGGMRELAGANVLTF.

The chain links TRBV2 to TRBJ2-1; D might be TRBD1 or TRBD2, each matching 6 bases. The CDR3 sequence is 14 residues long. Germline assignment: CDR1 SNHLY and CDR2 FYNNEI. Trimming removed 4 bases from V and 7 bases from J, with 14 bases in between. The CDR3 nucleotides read TGTGCCAGCAGTGGTCGTGGGGGGCGGAATGAGCAGTTCTTC. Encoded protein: CASSGRGGRNEQFF.

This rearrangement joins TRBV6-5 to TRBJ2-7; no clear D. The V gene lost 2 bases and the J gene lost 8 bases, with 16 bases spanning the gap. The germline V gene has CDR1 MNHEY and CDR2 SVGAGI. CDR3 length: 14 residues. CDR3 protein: CASSYASGSHKQYF. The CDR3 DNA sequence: TGTGCCAGCAGTTACGCCTCCGGTAGCCACAAGCAGTACTTC.

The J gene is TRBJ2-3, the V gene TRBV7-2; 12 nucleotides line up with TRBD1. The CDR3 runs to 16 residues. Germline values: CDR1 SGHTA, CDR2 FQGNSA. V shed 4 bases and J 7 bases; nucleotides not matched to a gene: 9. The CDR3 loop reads CASSSTPGQGANTQYF. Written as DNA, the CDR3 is TGTGCCAGCAGCTCGACCCCGGGACAGGGGGCAAATACGCAGTATTTT.

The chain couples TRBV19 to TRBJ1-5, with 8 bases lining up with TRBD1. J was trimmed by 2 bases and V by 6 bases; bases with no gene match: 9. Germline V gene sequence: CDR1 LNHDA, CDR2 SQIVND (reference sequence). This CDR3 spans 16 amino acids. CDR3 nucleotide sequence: TGTGCCAGTAGGACCCCCGGACAGGGAGGCAATCAGCCCCAGCATTTT. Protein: CASRTPGQGGNQPQHF.

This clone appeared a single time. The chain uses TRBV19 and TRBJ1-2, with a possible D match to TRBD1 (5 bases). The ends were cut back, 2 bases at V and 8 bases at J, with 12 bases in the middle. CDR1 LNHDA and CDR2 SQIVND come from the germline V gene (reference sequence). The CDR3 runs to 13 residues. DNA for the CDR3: TGTGCCAGTAGTATATCCCCCCCAGGGGGCTACACCTTC. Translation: CASSISPPGGYTF. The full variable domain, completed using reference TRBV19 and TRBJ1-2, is DGGITQSPKYLFRKEGQNVTLSCEQNLNHDAMYWYRQDPGQGLRLIYYSQIVNDFQKGDIAEGYSVSREKKESFPLTVTSAQKNPTAFYLCASSISPPGGYTFGSGTRLTVV.

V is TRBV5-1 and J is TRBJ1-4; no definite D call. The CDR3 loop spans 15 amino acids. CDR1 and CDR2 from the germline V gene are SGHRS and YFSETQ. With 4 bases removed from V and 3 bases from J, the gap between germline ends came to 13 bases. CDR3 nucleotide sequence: TGCGCCAGCAGCGCAAACCCCGACGCTAATGAAAAACTGTTTTTT. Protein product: CASSANPDANEKLFF.

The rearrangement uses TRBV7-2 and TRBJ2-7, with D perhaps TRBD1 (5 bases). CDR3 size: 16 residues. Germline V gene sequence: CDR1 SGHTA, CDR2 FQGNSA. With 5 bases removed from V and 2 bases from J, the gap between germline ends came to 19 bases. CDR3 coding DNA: TGTGCCAGCAGCCTTAGGGCAGGGTCTAACCCCTACGAGCAGTACTTC. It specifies CASSLRAGSNPYEQYF.

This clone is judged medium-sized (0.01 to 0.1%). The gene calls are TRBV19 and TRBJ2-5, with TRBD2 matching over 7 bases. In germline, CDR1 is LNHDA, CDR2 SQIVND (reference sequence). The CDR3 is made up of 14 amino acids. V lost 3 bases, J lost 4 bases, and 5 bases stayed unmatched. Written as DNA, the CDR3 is TGTGCCAGTAGTATCCGGGGGGATGGAGAGACCCAGTACTTC. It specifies CASSIRGDGETQYF.